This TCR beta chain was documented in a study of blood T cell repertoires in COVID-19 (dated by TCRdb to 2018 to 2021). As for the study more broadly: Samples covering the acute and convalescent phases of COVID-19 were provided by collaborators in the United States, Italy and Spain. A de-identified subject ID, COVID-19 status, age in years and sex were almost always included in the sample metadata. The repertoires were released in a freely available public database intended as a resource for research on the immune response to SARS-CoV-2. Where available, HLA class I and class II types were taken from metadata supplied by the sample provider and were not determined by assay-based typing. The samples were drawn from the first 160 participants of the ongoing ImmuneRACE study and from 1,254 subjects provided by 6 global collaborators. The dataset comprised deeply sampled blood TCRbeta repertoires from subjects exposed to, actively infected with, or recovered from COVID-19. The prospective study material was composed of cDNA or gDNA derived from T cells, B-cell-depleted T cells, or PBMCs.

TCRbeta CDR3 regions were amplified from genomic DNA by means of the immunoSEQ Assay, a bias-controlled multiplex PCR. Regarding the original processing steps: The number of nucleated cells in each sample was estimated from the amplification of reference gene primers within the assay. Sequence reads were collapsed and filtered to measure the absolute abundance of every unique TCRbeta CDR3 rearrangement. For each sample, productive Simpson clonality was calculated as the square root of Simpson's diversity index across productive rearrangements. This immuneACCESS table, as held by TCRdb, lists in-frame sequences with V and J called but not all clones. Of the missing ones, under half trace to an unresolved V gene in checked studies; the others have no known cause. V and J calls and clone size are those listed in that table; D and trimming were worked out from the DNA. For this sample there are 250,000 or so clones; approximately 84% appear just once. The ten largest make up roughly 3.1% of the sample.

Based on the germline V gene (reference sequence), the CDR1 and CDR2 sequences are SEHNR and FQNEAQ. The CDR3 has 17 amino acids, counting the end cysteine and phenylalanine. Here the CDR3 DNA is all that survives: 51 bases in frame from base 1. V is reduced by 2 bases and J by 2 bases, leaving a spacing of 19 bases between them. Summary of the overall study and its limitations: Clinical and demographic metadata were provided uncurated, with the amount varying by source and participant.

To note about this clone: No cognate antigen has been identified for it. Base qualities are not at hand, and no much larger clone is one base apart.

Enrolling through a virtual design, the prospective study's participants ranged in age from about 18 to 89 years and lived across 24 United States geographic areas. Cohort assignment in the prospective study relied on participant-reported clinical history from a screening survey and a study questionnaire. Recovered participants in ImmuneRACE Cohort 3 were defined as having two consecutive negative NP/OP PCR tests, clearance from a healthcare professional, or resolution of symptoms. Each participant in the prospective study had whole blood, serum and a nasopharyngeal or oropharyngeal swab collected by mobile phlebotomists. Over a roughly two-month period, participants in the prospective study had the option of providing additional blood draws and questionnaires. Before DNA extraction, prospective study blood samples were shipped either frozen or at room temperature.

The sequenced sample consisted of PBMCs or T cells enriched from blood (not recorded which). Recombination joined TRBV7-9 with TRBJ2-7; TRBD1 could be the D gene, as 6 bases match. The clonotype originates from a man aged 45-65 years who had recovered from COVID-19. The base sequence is TGTGCCAGCAGCTTACTGAGCACTTGGGCAGGGGCCTACGAGCAGTACTTC. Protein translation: CASSLLSTWAGAYEQYF.